This T cell receptor (beta chain) was retrieved from a study of neurological immune-mediated disorders. This clonotype was picked up many times. Time point: longitudinal time-point 3. The CDR3 has 14 amino acids. CDR1 is SGHRS and CDR2 is YFSETQ in the germline V gene. Between the trimmed V and J ends, which lost 2 bases and 0 bases, there was a span of 8 bases. In TCRdb, the 5' RACE reads were re-called with MiXCR into one record per CDR3 protein. The table records approximately 50,000 distinct CDR3 sequences, roughly 8.8% of them present only once. V gene TRBV5-1 combines with J gene TRBJ1-1; D is undetermined. Sequenced material: PBMCs. The origin of this receptor is a middle-aged woman in good health. CDR3 region: CASSLKSMNTEAFF. CDR3 nucleotide sequence: TGCGCCAGCAGCTTAAAAAGCATGAACACTGAAGCTTTCTTT.